This TCR beta chain was identified in a study of T cell responses to AZD1222 COVID-19 vaccine. Across the study: It was second doses at about 4 or about 12 weeks that were pooled.

A note on this clone: Its antigen remains unknown.

Regarding the study as a whole: A rise in Spike-specific TCR breadth and depth followed two AZD1222 doses.

The protocol was immunoSEQ multiplex PCR, while the TCRdb copy is restricted to in-frame clones and leaves out a portion. The sample contains 120,000 or so clones, about nine tenths of which appear only once. In germline, CDR1 is SGHRS, CDR2 YFSETQ. V gave up 7 bases and J gave up 5 bases, with 19 bases separating them. This CDR3 contains 14 residues. This receptor was taken from an adult in good health. This material consisted of peripheral blood, taken on day 0 of AZD1222 vaccination. The chain uses TRBV5-1 and TRBJ2-7, with D perhaps TRBD2 (6 bases). CDR3 in DNA: TGCGCCAGCGGCGGGGCCGGGCGAGGTCACGAGCAGTACTTC. Its translation is CASGGAGRGHEQYF.